Included here is one T cell receptor beta chain sequence, with context. This record belongs to a study of T cells in localized non-small cell lung cancer. Repertoires were generated with immunoSEQ multiplex PCR, while TCRdb's copy carries only in-frame clones and drops some. Among 25,000 to 35,000 clones listed, about 88% were seen once. V shed 2 bases and J shed 3 bases, with 12 bases lying between them. CDR3 length: 15 amino acids. Germline CDR1 and CDR2: SGHTS and YDEGEE. The origin of this receptor is a female donor aged 60 or older with stage I lung adenocarcinoma. The sequenced sample was peripheral blood, obtained before any cancer treatment. The J gene is TRBJ1-3, the V gene TRBV5-8; D uncertain. The CDR3 DNA reads TGTGCCAGCAGCTTACAAGGGTACGGTGGAAACACCATATATTTT. Translating it yields CASSLQGYGGNTIYF.